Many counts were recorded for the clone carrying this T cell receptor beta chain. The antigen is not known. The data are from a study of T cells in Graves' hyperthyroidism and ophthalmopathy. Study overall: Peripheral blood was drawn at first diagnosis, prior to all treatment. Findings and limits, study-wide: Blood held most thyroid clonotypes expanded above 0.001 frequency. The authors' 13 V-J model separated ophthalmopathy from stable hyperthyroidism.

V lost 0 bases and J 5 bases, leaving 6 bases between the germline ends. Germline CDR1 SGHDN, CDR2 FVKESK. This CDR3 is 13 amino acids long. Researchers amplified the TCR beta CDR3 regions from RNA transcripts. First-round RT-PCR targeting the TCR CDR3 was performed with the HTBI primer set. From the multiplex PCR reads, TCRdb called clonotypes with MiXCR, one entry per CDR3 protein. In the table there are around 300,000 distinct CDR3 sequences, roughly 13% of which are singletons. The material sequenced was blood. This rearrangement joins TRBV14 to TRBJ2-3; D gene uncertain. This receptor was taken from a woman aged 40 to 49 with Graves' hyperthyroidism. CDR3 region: CASSQEIGDTQYF. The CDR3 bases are TGTGCCAGCAGCCAAGAAATCGGAGATACGCAGTATTTT.